These T cell receptor beta chains were read from a single sample in a study of T cells in Graves' hyperthyroidism and ophthalmopathy. TCRdb re-called the multiplex PCR reads through MiXCR, storing one row per CDR3 protein. The top ten hold under 30% of the sample, which has about 400,000 distinct CDR3 sequences, around an eighth seen once. The sequenced sample consisted of blood. The origin of the receptors is a man aged 45 to 65 with Graves' ophthalmopathy. Each CDR3 is given with its conserved first and last residue. The D gene is left open where the match is weak. Rows give clone size only sometimes, using once, few, many, or a class for an expanded clone.

CSVEEVGRGGETQYF | TGCAGCGTTGAAGAAGTCGGCAGGGGAGGGGAGACCCAGTACTTC | TRBJ2-5 | many | NA | TRBV29-1 | 15
CASTVNWGNSPLHF | TGTGCCAGCACGGTCAACTGGGGTAATTCACCCCTCCACTTT | TRBJ1-6 | NA | NA | TRBV12-3/TRBV12-4 | 14
CASSSRQTTTDTQYF | TGTGCCAGCAGCTCGAGACAGACAACCACAGATACGCAGTATTTT | TRBJ2-3 | many | NA | TRBV7-2 | 15
CASSVAKGAFTYEQYF | TGTGCCAGCAGCGTAGCGAAGGGGGCTTTCACCTACGAGCAGTACTTC | TRBJ2-7 | many | TRBD1 | TRBV9 | 16
CASSFGTGLGYTF | TGTGCCAGCAGTTTCGGGACAGGGTTAGGCTACACCTTC | TRBJ1-2 | NA | TRBD1 | TRBV12-3/TRBV12-4 | 13
CSAPKRGGRTETQYF | TGCAGTGCTCCCAAACGGGGGGGGAGGACGGAGACCCAGTACTTC | TRBJ2-5 | many | TRBD2 | TRBV20-1 | 15
CASSQDLRGELNNEQFF | TGTGCCAGCAGCCAAGATCTGAGGGGAGAACTCAACAATGAGCAGTTCTTC | TRBJ2-1 | many | NA | TRBV3-1 | 17
CASSQDVVEETQYF | TGTGCCAGCAGCCAAGATGTGGTAGAAGAGACCCAGTACTTC | TRBJ2-5 | many | NA | TRBV4-2 | 14
CASSLEGGNYGYTF | TGTGCCAGCAGCTTAGAGGGAGGTAACTATGGCTACACCTTC | TRBJ1-2 | NA | NA | TRBV7-9 | 14
CASSPGKRQPQHF | TGTGCCAGCAGCCCGGGGAAGAGACAGCCCCAGCATTTT | TRBJ1-5 | few | NA | TRBV6-1 | 13
CASSDREDYYGYTF | TGTGCCAGCAGTGACAGGGAGGATTACTATGGCTACACCTTC | TRBJ1-2 | many | NA | TRBV2 | 14
CASSLDRAADTQYF | TGTGCCAGCAGTTTGGACAGGGCAGCAGATACGCAGTATTTT | TRBJ2-3 | many | TRBD1 | TRBV2 | 14
CASSLTGTGAYEQYF | TGTGCCAGCTCACTCACTGGAACGGGAGCATACGAGCAGTACTTC | TRBJ2-7 | many | NA | TRBV18 | 15
CASSGSGTGQGYTF | TGTGCCAGCAGTGGCAGTGGGACAGGGCAGGGCTACACCTTC | TRBJ1-2 | many | TRBD1 | TRBV2 | 14
CASSLDRGTAGLTRSGYTF | TGTGCCAGCAGCTTAGACCGAGGCACTGCGGGCCTCACCAGATCTGGCTACACCTTC | TRBJ1-2 | few | NA | TRBV7-9 | 19
CASSLSGVQETQYF | TGTGCCAGCAGCCTGAGCGGGGTCCAAGAGACCCAGTACTTC | TRBJ2-5 | many | TRBD2 | TRBV9 | 14
CASSIRGNYNEQFF | TGTGCCAGTAGTATCCGGGGGAACTACAATGAGCAGTTCTTC | TRBJ2-1 | NA | NA | TRBV19 | 14
CASSLSRGQIYEQYF | TGTGCCAGCAGCTTGAGCAGGGGGCAAATCTACGAGCAGTACTTC | TRBJ2-7 | many | TRBD1 | TRBV11-2 | 15
CASSYQGLGMNTGELFF | TGTGCCAGCAGTTATCAGGGCCTCGGGATGAACACCGGGGAGCTGTTTTTT | TRBJ2-2 | NA | NA | TRBV28 | 17
CASSLGVYTGELFF | TGTGCCAGTAGTCTCGGGGTATACACCGGGGAGCTGTTTTTT | TRBJ2-2 | NA | NA | TRBV19 | 14
CASSVPGQGPKTQYF | TGTGCCAGCAGTGTTCCGGGACAGGGTCCCAAGACCCAGTACTTC | TRBJ2-5 | few | TRBD1 | TRBV6-1 | 15
CASSLEQGVTEAFF | TGCGCCAGCAGCTTGGAACAGGGGGTCACTGAAGCTTTCTTT | TRBJ1-1 | many | TRBD1 | TRBV5-1 | 14
CATVREVWSGYTF | TGTGCCACCGTCAGAGAGGTGTGGAGTGGCTACACCTTC | TRBJ1-2 | many | NA | TRBV2 | 13
CASSPGTGGPYGYTF | TGTGCCAGCAGCCCAGGGACAGGGGGGCCCTATGGCTACACCTTC | TRBJ1-2 | many | TRBD1 | TRBV3-1 | 15
CSADTIAEYTDTQYF | TGCAGTGCCGACACAATAGCGGAGTACACAGATACGCAGTATTTT | TRBJ2-3 | many | NA | TRBV20-1 | 15
CASLKGGVGNQPQHF | TGTGCCAGCTTGAAGGGGGGCGTTGGCAATCAGCCCCAGCATTTT | TRBJ1-5 | many | NA | TRBV2 | 15
CASSPQGQGANEQFF | TGCGCCAGCAGCCCGCAGGGACAGGGGGCCAATGAGCAGTTCTTC | TRBJ2-1 | many | TRBD1 | TRBV5-1 | 15
CASSSGLGEQFF | TGTGCCAGCAGCTCTGGACTGGGTGAGCAGTTCTTC | TRBJ2-1 | NA | NA | TRBV7-3 | 12
CASSLQGSDYNEQFF | TGCGCCAGCAGCTTGCAGGGGTCCGACTACAATGAGCAGTTCTTC | TRBJ2-1 | many | NA | TRBV5-1 | 15
CASNPSEGWLGNTEAFF | TGTGCCAGTAACCCATCCGAAGGGTGGTTGGGGAACACTGAAGCTTTCTTT | TRBJ1-1 | few | NA | TRBV19 | 17
CASSDGPRTIKDTQYF | TGTGCCAGCAGTGACGGTCCGCGGACCATCAAAGATACGCAGTATTTT | TRBJ2-3 | NA | NA | TRBV25-1 | 16
CASSRTARAKNIQYF | TGTGCCAGCTCTCGGACAGCCCGAGCCAAAAACATTCAGTACTTC | TRBJ2-4 | many | NA | TRBV18 | 15
CASSEPTGRNQPQHF | TGTGCCAGCAGTGAGCCGACAGGGCGAAATCAGCCCCAGCATTTT | TRBJ1-5 | NA | TRBD1 | TRBV2 | 15
CSAPRTDGELFF | TGCAGTGCTCCGCGGACAGACGGGGAGCTGTTTTTT | TRBJ2-2 | NA | NA | TRBV20-1 | 12
CASSLAGGSGYTF | TGTGCCAGCAGCCTAGCTGGGGGTTCTGGCTACACCTTC | TRBJ1-2 | NA | NA | TRBV6-1 | 13
CSARGRATDTQYF | TGCAGTGCTAGGGGGCGGGCCACAGATACGCAGTATTTT | TRBJ2-3 | many | NA | TRBV20-1 | 13
CAWSGTGRMTEAFF | TGTGCCTGGAGTGGGACAGGGAGAATGACTGAAGCTTTCTTT | TRBJ1-1 | many | TRBD1 | TRBV30 | 14
CASSVGLAGGTGELFF | TGTGCCAGCAGTGTTGGGCTAGCGGGTGGAACCGGGGAGCTGTTTTTT | TRBJ2-2 | few | TRBD2 | TRBV6-2/TRBV6-3 | 16
CASSLTSGSWNEQFF | TGTGCCAGCAGCTTGACTAGCGGGTCTTGGAATGAGCAGTTCTTC | TRBJ2-1 | few | TRBD2 | TRBV11-2 | 15
CASSSERVNTEAFF | TGTGCCAGCAGTTCGGAACGGGTGAACACTGAAGCTTTCTTT | TRBJ1-1 | NA | NA | TRBV12-3/TRBV12-4 | 14
CASSRTGTAGELFF | TGTGCCAGCAGCAGAACCGGGACAGCCGGGGAGCTGTTTTTT | TRBJ2-2 | many | TRBD1 | TRBV7-9 | 14
CSAPQGERGHNEQFF | TGCAGTGCCCCCCAGGGGGAGCGGGGACACAATGAGCAGTTCTTC | TRBJ2-1 | many | NA | TRBV20-1 | 15
CSAPRLAGGGNIQYF | TGCAGTGCTCCTAGACTAGCGGGAGGGGGGAACATTCAGTACTTC | TRBJ2-4 | many | TRBD2 | TRBV20-1 | 15
CASSYSGRLEGEQYF | TGTGCCAGCAGCTACTCCGGGAGACTCGAGGGTGAGCAGTACTTC | TRBJ2-7 | NA | NA | TRBV5-4 | 15
CASSLPDRGFVTDTQYF | TGTGCCAGCAGCTTACCGGACAGGGGTTTTGTGACAGATACGCAGTATTTT | TRBJ2-3 | many | TRBD1 | TRBV7-9 | 17
CASSLVEEGYGYTF | TGTGCCAGCAGCTTGGTCGAGGAGGGCTATGGCTACACCTTC | TRBJ1-2 | NA | NA | TRBV5-8 | 14
CASSFDSQPQHF | TGTGCCAGCAGTTTTGATTCCCAGCCCCAGCATTTT | TRBJ1-5 | many | NA | TRBV12-3/TRBV12-4 | 12
CSASRGGGTDTQYF | TGCAGTGCTAGTCGGGGGGGGGGCACAGATACGCAGTATTTT | TRBJ2-3 | few | TRBD2 | TRBV20-1 | 14
CASSLAQGAFF | TGTGCCAGCAGTTTAGCGCAGGGAGCTTTCTTT | TRBJ1-1 | NA | NA | TRBV12-3/TRBV12-4 | 11
CASSSRGVQYEQFF | TGTGCCAGTAGTAGCAGGGGGGTACAGTATGAGCAGTTCTTC | TRBJ2-1 | NA | NA | TRBV19 | 14
CASSSGTILFYEQYF | TGTGCCAGCAGTTCCGGGACTATCCTTTTCTACGAGCAGTACTTC | TRBJ2-7 | many | TRBD2 | TRBV28 | 15
CASSIVRGGYTF | TGTGCCAGTAGTATTGTGAGGGGAGGCTACACCTTC | TRBJ1-2 | few | NA | TRBV19 | 12
CASSSRDRNTEAFF | TGTGCCAGCAGCTCCCGGGACAGGAACACTGAAGCTTTCTTT | TRBJ1-1 | many | TRBD1 | TRBV12-3/TRBV12-4 | 14
CASSRTGVQETQYF | TGTGCCAGCAGCCGGACAGGGGTCCAAGAGACCCAGTACTTC | TRBJ2-5 | many | TRBD1 | TRBV5-5 | 14
CASTLCEQYF | TGTGCCAGCACCCTTTGCGAGCAGTACTTC | TRBJ2-7 | few | NA | TRBV12-3/TRBV12-4 | 10